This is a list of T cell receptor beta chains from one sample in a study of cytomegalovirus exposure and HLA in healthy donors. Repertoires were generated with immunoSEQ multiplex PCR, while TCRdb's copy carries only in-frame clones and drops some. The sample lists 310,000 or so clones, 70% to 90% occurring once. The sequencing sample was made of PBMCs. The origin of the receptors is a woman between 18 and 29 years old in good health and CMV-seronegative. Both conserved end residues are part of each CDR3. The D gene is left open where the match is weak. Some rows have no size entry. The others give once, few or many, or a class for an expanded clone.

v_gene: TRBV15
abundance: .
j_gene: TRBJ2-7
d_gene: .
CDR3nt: TGTGCCACCAGCAGAGACCTATTGGGAGCCTACGAGCAGTACTTC
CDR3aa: CATSRDLLGAYEQYF

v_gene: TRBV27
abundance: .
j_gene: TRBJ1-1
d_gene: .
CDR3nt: TGTGCCAGCAGGCGAACAGGGAGAACTGAAGCTTTCTTT
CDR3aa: CASRRTGRTEAFF

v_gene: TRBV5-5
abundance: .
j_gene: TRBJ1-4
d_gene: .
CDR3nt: TGTGCCAGCAGCCTCGGAGGTGCGATTTTTAATGAAAAACTGTTTTTT
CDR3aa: CASSLGGAIFNEKLFF

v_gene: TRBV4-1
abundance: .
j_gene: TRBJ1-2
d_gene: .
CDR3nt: TGCGCCAGCAGCCAAAAGACAGGCGCTAACTATGGCTACACCTTC
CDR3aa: CASSQKTGANYGYTF

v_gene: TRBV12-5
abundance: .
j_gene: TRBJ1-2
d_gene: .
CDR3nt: TGTGCTAGTGGGTTGTCGACAGGAGTTGTCTATGGCTACACCTTC
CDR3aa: CASGLSTGVVYGYTF

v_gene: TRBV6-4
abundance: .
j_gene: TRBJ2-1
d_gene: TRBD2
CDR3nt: TGTGCCAGCAGTGACTCCACTGCGGGGGGAATTTACAATGAGCAGTTCTTC
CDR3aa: CASSDSTAGGIYNEQFF

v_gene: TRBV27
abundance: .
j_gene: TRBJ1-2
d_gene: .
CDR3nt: TGTGCCAGCAGTTCCCCCCCAGGGCTGGATGGCTACACCTTC
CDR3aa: CASSSPPGLDGYTF

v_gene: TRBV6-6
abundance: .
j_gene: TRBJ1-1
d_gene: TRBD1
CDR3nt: TGTGCCAGCAGTCAGGGGACAGGGATGAACACTGAAGCTTTCTTT
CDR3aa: CASSQGTGMNTEAFF

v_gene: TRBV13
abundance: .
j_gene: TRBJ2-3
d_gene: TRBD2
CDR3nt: TGTGCCAGCAGCTTAGGACTAGCGGGGGGGCACAGCACAGATACGCAGTATTTT
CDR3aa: CASSLGLAGGHSTDTQYF

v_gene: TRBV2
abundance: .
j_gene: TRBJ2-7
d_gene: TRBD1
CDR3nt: TGTGCCAGCAGTCGGACAGGCTTTCCGGTAGGGGAAAGCGAGCAGTACTTC
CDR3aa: CASSRTGFPVGESEQYF

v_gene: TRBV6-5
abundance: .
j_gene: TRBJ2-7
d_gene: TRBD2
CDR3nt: TGTGCCAGCAGCCGCGGGGGGGCCTTGTACGAGCAGTACTTC
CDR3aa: CASSRGGALYEQYF

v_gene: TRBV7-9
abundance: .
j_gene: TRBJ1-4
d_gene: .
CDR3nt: TGTGCCAGCAGCCCACAGGGAACTAATGAAAAACTGTTTTTT
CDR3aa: CASSPQGTNEKLFF

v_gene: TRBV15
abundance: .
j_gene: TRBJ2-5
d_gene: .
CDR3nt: TGTGCCACCAGCAGGGACAGCCAAGAGACCCAGTACTTC
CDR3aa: CATSRDSQETQYF

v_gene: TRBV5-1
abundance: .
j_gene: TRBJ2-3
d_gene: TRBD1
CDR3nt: TGCGCCAGCAGCTCCCCCGGGACAGGGATAGATACGCAGTATTTT
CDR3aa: CASSSPGTGIDTQYF

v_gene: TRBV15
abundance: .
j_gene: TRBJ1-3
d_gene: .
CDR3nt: TGTGCCACCAGCAGAGATCGGACTAGTCCCTCTGGAAACACCATATATTTT
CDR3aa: CATSRDRTSPSGNTIYF

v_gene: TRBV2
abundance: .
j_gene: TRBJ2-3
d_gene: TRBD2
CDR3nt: TGTGCCAGCAGCTCTAGCGGGGGGGCCAGGGGCACAGATACGCAGTATTTT
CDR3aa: CASSSSGGARGTDTQYF

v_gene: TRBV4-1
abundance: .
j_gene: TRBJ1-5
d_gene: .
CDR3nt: TGCGCCAGCAGCCAAACCCCCCCTCAGGGGATTGATCAGCCCCAGCATTTT
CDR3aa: CASSQTPPQGIDQPQHF

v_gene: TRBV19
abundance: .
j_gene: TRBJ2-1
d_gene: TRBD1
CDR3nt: TGTGCCAGTAGTTCCAGACAGGGGCACAATGAGCAGTTCTTC
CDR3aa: CASSSRQGHNEQFF

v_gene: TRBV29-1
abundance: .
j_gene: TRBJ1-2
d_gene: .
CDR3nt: TGCAGCGTTGACCAGAGCGAGGACTATGGCTACACCTTC
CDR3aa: CSVDQSEDYGYTF

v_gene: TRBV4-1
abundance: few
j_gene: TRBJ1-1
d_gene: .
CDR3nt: TGCGCCAGCAGACAAAGCAGGGAGAACACTGAAGCTTTCTTT
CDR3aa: CASRQSRENTEAFF

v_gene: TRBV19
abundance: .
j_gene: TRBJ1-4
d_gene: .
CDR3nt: TGTGCCAGTAGTATAGCGACGGGTAATGAAAAACTGTTTTTT
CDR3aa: CASSIATGNEKLFF

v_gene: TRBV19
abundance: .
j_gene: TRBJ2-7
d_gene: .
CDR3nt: TGTGCCAGTAGAAGCTGGGACTACGAGCAGTACTTC
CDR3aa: CASRSWDYEQYF

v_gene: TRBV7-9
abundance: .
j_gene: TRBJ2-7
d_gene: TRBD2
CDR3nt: TGTGCCAGCAGCTCCACGGGGGGAGAGCAGTACTTC
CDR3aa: CASSSTGGEQYF

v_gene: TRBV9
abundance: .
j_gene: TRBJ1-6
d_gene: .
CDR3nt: TGTGCCAGCAGCGTACAACAAACTAACTCCCCCCTCCACTTT
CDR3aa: CASSVQQTNSPLHF

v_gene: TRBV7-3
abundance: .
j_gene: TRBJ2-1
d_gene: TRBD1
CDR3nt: TGTGCCAGCAGCCCATTCGGACAGGGGGACAATGAGCAGTTCTTC
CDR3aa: CASSPFGQGDNEQFF

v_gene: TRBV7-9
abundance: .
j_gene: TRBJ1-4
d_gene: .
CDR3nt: TGTGCCAGCAGCTTGACCGACCTAGTGTTTTTT
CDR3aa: CASSLTDLVFF

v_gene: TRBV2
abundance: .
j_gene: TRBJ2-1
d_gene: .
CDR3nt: TGTGCCAGCAGTGGGCAGCGGAGTTCATACAATGAGCAGTTCTTC
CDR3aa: CASSGQRSSYNEQFF

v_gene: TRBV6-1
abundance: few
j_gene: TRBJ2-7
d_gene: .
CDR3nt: TGTGCCAGCAGTGTGTTTGAGACAAATTACGAGCAGTACTTC
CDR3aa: CASSVFETNYEQYF

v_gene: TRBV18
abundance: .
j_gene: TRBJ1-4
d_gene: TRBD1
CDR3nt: TGTGCCAGCTCACCACCGAACCAGGGGGCAACTAATGAAAAACTGTTTTTT
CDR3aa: CASSPPNQGATNEKLFF

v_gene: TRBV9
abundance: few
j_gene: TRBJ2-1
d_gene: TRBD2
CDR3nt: TGTGCCAGCAGCGTAACTAGCGGGGGGAACAATGAGCAGTTCTTC
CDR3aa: CASSVTSGGNNEQFF

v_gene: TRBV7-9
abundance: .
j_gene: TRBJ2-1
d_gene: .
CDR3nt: TGTGCCAGCAGCTTACGAGGGTGGGGGGTTTCCTACAATGAGCAGTTCTTC
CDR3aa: CASSLRGWGVSYNEQFF

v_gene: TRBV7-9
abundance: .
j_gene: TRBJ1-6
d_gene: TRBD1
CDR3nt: TGTGCCAGCAGCCTACCCCCGGGACAGGGGTCCTATAATTCACCCCTCCACTTT
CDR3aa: CASSLPPGQGSYNSPLHF

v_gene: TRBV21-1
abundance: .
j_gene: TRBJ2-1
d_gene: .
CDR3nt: TGTGCCAGCAGCAAATACCGGGGGGCAGGGTCGGATGAGCAGTTCTTC
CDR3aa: CASSKYRGAGSDEQFF

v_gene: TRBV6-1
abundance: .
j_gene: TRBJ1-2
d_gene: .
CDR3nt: TGTGCCAGCAGTGAAGGGTTGCGTGGCTACACCTTC
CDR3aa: CASSEGLRGYTF

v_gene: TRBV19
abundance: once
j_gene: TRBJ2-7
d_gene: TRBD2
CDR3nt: TGTGCCAGCTCAGTCGCTAGCGGGGGAATCTACGAGCAGTACTTC
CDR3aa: CASSVASGGIYEQYF

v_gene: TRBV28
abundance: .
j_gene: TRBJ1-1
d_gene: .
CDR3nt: TGTGCCAGCAGCTCCGTGGGGGGTTCAAACACTGAAGCTTTCTTT
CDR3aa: CASSSVGGSNTEAFF

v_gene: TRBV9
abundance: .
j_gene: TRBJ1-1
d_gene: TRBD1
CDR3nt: TGTGCCAGCAGCGCCCACTCCGGGACAGCGAACACTGAAGCTTTCTTT
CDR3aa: CASSAHSGTANTEAFF

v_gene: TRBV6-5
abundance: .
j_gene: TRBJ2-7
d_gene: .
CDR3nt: TGTGCCAGCAGTCCCGCGGAGGCTACCTCCTACGAGCAGTACTTC
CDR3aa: CASSPAEATSYEQYF

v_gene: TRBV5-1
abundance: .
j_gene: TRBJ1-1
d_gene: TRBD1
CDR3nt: TGCGCCAGCAGCCCCGGGACAGGGGAGAACACTGAGGCTTTCTTT
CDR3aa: CASSPGTGENTEAFF

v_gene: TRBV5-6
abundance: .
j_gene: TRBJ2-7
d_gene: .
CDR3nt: TGTGCCAGCAGCCACCTGAGATCCTACGAGCAGTACTTC
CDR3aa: CASSHLRSYEQYF

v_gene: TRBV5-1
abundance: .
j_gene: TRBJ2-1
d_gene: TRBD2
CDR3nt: TGCGCCAGCAAGTTCCGGGGGGACTACAATGAGCAGTTCTTC
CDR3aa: CASKFRGDYNEQFF

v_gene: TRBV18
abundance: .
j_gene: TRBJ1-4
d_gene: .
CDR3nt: TGTGCCAGCTCTTCCCGTCGGGAGGAAAAACTGTTTTTT
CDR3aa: CASSSRREEKLFF

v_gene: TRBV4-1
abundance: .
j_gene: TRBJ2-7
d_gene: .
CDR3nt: TGCGCCAGCAGCCAAGATTTTGAGGGCGCAAGCTCCTACGAGCAGTACTTC
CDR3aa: CASSQDFEGASSYEQYF

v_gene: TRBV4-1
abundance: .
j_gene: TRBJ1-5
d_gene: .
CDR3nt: TGCGCCAGCAGTCAAGAGCTAGGGGCTATGGGTCAGCCCCAGCATTTT
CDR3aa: CASSQELGAMGQPQHF

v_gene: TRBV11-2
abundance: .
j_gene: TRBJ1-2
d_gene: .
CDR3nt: TGTGCCAGCAGGGGGGAGGGCTATGGCTACACCTTC
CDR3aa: CASRGEGYGYTF

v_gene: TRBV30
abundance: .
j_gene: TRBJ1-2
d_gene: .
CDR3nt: TGTGCCTGGAGTGTACATATCTCGGGCTACACCTTC
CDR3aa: CAWSVHISGYTF

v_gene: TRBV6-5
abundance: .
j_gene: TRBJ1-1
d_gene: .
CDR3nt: TGTGCCAGTTTGGGGGGTAACACTGAAGCTTTCTTT
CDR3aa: CASLGGNTEAFF

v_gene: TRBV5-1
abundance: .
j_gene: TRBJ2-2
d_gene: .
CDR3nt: TGCGCCAGCAGCATGCGCACAGGGTACACCGGGGAGCTGTTTTTT
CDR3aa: CASSMRTGYTGELFF

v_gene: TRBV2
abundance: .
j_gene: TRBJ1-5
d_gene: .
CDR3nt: TGTGCCGGACACCGACAGTTGAATCAGCCCCAGCATTTT
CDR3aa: CAGHRQLNQPQHF

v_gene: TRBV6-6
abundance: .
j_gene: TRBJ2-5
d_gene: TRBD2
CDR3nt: TGTGCCAGCAGTCGCGGGACTAGCTCAACCCAAGAGACCCAGTACTTC
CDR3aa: CASSRGTSSTQETQYF

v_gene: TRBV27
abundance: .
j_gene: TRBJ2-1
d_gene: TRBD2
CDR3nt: TGTGCCAGCAGTTTAAGCGGCGGGGGGCCTTTGGGAGAGCAGTTCTTC
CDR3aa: CASSLSGGGPLGEQFF

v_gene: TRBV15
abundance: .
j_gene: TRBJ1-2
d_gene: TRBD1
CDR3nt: TGTGCCACCAGCAATAGAGCGGACAGGGGGATTTCGTTTTATTATGGCTACACCTTC
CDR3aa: CATSNRADRGISFYYGYTF